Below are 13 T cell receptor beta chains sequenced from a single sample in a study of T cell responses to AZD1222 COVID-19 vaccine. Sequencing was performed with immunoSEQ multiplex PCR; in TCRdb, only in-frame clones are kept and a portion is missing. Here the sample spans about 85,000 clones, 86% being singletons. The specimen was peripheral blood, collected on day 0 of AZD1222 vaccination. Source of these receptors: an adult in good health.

The CDR3 region is CASSLQEGNYGYTF. CDR3 nucleotides: TGCGCCAGCAGCTTGCAAGAGGGGAACTATGGCTACACCTTC. The chain combines TRBV5-1 with TRBJ1-2, with D possibly being TRBD1 (5 bases). V lost 1 base and J lost 2, with 9 bases in between. Germline CDR1 and CDR2: SGHRS and YFSETQ. The CDR3 length is 14 residues.

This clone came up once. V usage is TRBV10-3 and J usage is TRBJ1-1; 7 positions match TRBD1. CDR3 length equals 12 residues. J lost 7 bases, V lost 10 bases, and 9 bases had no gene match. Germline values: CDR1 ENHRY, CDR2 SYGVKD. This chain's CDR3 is CASWDSLYEAFF. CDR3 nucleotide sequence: TGTGCCAGCTGGGACAGCCTCTATGAAGCTTTCTTT.

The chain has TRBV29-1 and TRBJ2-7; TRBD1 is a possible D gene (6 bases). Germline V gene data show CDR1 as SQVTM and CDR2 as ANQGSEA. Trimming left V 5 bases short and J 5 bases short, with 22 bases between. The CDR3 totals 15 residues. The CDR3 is CSVKYLKTGLDEQYF. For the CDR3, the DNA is TGCAGCGTTAAATATCTCAAAACAGGGTTGGACGAGCAGTACTTC.

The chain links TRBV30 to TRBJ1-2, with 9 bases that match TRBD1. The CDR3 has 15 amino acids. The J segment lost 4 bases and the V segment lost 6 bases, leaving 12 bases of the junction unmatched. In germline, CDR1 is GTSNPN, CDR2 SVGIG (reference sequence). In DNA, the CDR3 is TGTGCCTGCAAACGGGACAGGGCACTGGGCTATGGCTACACCTTC. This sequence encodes CACKRDRALGYGYTF. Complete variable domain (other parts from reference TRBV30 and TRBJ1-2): SQTIHQWPATLVQPVGSPLSLECTVEGTSNPNLYWYRQAAGRGLQLLFYSVGIGQISSEVPQNLSASRPQDRQFILSSKKLLLSDSGFYLCACKRDRALGYGYTFGSGTRLTVV.

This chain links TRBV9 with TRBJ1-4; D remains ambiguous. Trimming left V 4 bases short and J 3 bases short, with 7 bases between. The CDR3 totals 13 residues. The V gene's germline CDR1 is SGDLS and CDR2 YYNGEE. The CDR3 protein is CASSPRPNEKLFF. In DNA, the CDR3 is TGTGCCAGCAGCCCCCGCCCTAATGAAAAACTGTTTTTT. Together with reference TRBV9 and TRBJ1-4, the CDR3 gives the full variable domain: DSGVTQTPKHLITATGQRVTLRCSPRSGDLSVYWYQQSLDQGLQFLIQYYNGEERAKGNILERFSAQQFPDLHSELNLSSLELGDSALYFCASSPRPNEKLFFGSGTQLSVL.

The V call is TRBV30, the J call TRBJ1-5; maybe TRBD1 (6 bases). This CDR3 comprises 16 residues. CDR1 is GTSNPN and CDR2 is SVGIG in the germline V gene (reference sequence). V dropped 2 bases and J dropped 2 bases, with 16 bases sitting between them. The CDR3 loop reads CAWSLSGGGGNQPQHF. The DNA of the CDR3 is TGTGCCTGGAGTCTCTCCGGAGGGGGGGGCAATCAGCCCCAGCATTTT.

The CDR3 protein is CASSLAPDWGYYEQYF. The CDR3 DNA follows: TGTGCCAGCAGTTTGGCCCCGGACTGGGGATACTACGAGCAGTACTTC. The V gene is TRBV28, the J gene TRBJ2-7; TRBD2 is a possible D gene (5 bases). Germline values: CDR1 MDHEN, CDR2 SYDVKM. Deletions cut 3 bases from V and 3 bases from J, with 18 bases between. This CDR3 has 16 residues.

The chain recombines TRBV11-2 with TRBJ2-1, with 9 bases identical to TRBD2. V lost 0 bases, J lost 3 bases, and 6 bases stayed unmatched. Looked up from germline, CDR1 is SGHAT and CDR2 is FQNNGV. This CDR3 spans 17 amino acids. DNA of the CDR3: TGTGCCAGCAGCTTAGAGCCCAGCGGGGGGTTCTACAATGAGCAGTTCTTC. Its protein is CASSLEPSGGFYNEQFF.

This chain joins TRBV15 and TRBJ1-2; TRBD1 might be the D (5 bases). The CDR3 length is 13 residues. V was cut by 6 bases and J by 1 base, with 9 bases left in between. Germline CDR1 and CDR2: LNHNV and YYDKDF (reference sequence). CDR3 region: CATRRDLNYGYTF. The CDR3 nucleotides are TGTGCCACCAGGAGGGACCTTAACTATGGCTACACCTTC.

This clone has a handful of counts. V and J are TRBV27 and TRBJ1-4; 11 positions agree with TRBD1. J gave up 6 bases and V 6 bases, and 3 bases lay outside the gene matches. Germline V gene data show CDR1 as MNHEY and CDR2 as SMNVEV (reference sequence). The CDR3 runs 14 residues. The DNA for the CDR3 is TGTGCCAGCAGGCCGGGACAGGGGGATGAAAAACTGTTTTTT. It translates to CASRPGQGDEKLFF.

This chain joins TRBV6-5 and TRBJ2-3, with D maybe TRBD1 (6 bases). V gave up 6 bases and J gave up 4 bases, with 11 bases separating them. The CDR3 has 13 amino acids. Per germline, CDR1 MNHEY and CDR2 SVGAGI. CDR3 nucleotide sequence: TGTGCCAGCAGATGGCAGGGGTCAGATACGCAGTATTTT. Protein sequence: CASRWQGSDTQYF.

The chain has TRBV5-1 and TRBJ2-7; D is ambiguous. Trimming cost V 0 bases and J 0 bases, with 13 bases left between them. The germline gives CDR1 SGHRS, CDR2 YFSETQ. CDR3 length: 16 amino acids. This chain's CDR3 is CASSLDDSYYSYEQYF. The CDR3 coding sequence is TGCGCCAGCAGCTTGGACGACTCTTACTACTCCTACGAGCAGTACTTC.

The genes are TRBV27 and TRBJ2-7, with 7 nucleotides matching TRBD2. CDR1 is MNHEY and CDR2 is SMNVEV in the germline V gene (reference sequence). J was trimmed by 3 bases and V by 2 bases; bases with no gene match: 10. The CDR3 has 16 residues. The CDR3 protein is CASSLLVREAHYEQYF. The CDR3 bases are TGTGCCAGCAGTTTACTAGTCCGGGAGGCCCACTACGAGCAGTACTTC.